These T cell receptor beta chains were read from a single sample in a study of beta chain features in type 1 diabetes. The protocol was immunoSEQ multiplex PCR, while the TCRdb copy is restricted to in-frame clones and leaves out a portion. The sample carries roughly 500,000 clones, roughly an eighth recorded once. The sequenced sample was naive CD4+ T cells from blood. All receptors come from a young woman in good health. Each CDR3 is given with its conserved first and last residue. Fields, in order: clone size, V gene, J gene, D gene, CDR3 length, CDR3 protein, CDR3 DNA. A D gene is named only where the DNA matches it firmly. Clone size appears in some rows only: once, few, many, or a class for an expanded clone.

NA	TRBV28	TRBJ1-5	TRBD1	15	CASGSFDRGNQPQHF	TGTGCCAGCGGATCCTTCGACAGGGGCAATCAGCCCCAGCATTTT
NA	TRBV6-5	TRBJ1-1	NA	15	CASSYEGTANTEAFF	TGTGCCAGCAGTTACGAGGGGACGGCGAACACTGAAGCTTTCTTT
few	TRBV9	TRBJ2-1	TRBD2	15	CASSPQSGVYNEQFF	TGTGCCAGCAGCCCTCAGAGCGGGGTATACAATGAGCAGTTCTTC
few	TRBV2	TRBJ2-3	TRBD2	12	CAIAGAGDTQYF	TGTGCCATAGCGGGAGCTGGGGATACGCAGTATTTT
NA	TRBV7-2	TRBJ2-3	NA	17	CASSPGQAAGGTDTQYF	TGTGCCAGCAGCCCCGGACAGGCAGCGGGAGGCACAGATACGCAGTATTTT
few	TRBV5-8	TRBJ2-6	NA	17	CASSRGTVITGANVLTF	TGTGCCAGCAGTCGCGGGACGGTGATAACTGGGGCCAACGTCCTGACTTTC
few	TRBV7-9	TRBJ2-7	NA	11	CAYDKTYEQYF	TGTGCCTATGACAAGACCTACGAGCAGTACTTC
NA	TRBV2	TRBJ1-5	NA	14	CASSDLLGNQPQHF	TGTGCCAGCAGTGATCTTTTGGGCAATCAGCCCCAGCATTTT
NA	TRBV5-1	TRBJ2-3	NA	15	CASSLILSGGDTQYF	TGCGCCAGCAGCTTGATTCTATCAGGCGGGGATACGCAGTATTTT
few	TRBV30	TRBJ1-1	NA	13	CAWSKGASTEAFF	TGTGCCTGGAGTAAAGGGGCGAGCACTGAAGCTTTCTTT
NA	TRBV2	TRBJ2-7	NA	12	CASRDSRYEQYF	TGTGCCAGCAGGGACAGCCGCTACGAGCAGTACTTC
few	TRBV29-1	TRBJ2-5	NA	10	CSLGQETQYF	TGCAGCCTGGGTCAAGAGACCCAGTACTTC
few	TRBV4-3	TRBJ1-4	NA	16	CASSQPRGSEEEKLFF	TGCGCCAGCAGCCAACCCAGGGGCTCTGAGGAAGAAAAACTGTTTTTT
few	TRBV29-1	TRBJ1-2	TRBD1	13	CSVEGGQDYGYTF	TGCAGCGTTGAAGGGGGACAGGACTATGGCTACACCTTC
few	TRBV29-1	TRBJ2-3	TRBD1	14	CSVKDRGRVDTQYF	TGCAGCGTTAAGGACAGGGGGCGGGTAGATACGCAGTATTTT
few	TRBV30	TRBJ2-3	NA	14	CAWSRTQSTDTQYF	TGTGCCTGGAGTAGGACCCAGAGCACAGATACGCAGTATTTT
few	TRBV5-4	TRBJ2-3	NA	12	CASSIDTDTQYF	TGTGCCAGCAGTATTGATACAGATACGCAGTATTTT
NA	TRBV6-5	TRBJ1-1	NA	13	CASSYSGLSRAFF	TGTGCCAGCAGTTATTCAGGTCTCTCAAGGGCTTTCTTT
once	TRBV27	TRBJ2-3	NA	12	CASSLFTDTQYF	TGTGCCAGCAGTTTATTCACAGATACGCAGTATTTT
NA	TRBV10-3	TRBJ2-7	NA	16	CAISDPGTVHSYEQYF	TGTGCCATCAGTGACCCCGGGACGGTCCACTCCTACGAGCAGTACTTC
NA	TRBV7-9	TRBJ2-3	TRBD2	16	CASSLTSATSTDTQYF	TGTGCCAGCAGCCTTACTAGCGCAACTAGCACAGATACGCAGTATTTT
NA	TRBV6-1	TRBJ2-2	NA	14	CASSRVPLAGELFF	TGTGCCAGCAGTCGAGTACCCCTAGCCGGGGAGCTGTTTTTT
few	TRBV7-2	TRBJ1-2	NA	13	CASSFLGWYGYTF	TGTGCCAGCAGCTTCCTAGGGTGGTATGGCTACACCTTC
few	TRBV6-6	TRBJ2-5	NA	14	CASSARFDEETQYF	TGTGCCAGCAGTGCCCGTTTTGATGAAGAGACCCAGTACTTC
NA	TRBV5-4	TRBJ2-3	NA	14	CASSSEGSTDTQYF	TGTGCCAGCAGCTCGGAGGGCTCCACAGATACGCAGTATTTT
NA	TRBV7-2	TRBJ2-7	NA	12	CASSLTSYEQYF	TGTGCCAGCAGCCTCACCTCCTACGAGCAGTACTTC
few	TRBV2	TRBJ2-1	TRBD1	13	CASRDRVTNEQFF	TGTGCCAGCAGGGACAGGGTTACCAATGAGCAGTTCTTC
few	TRBV7-2	TRBJ2-3	TRBD2	16	CASSLGSGRATDTQYF	TGTGCCAGCAGCTTAGGGAGCGGGAGGGCCACAGATACGCAGTATTTT
few	TRBV13	TRBJ2-6	TRBD2	17	CASSFTSGGPGANVLTF	TGTGCCAGCAGCTTTACTAGCGGGGGGCCTGGGGCCAACGTCCTGACTTTC
NA	TRBV7-8	TRBJ2-7	TRBD2	16	CASSSARLAGNYEQYF	TGTGCCAGCAGCTCCGCCCGACTAGCGGGAAACTACGAGCAGTACTTC
NA	TRBV9	TRBJ2-4	NA	13	CASSVSGQNIQYF	TGTGCCAGCAGCGTCTCAGGGCAAAACATTCAGTACTTC
NA	TRBV5-4	TRBJ1-1	NA	15	CASSSPEKGHTEAFF	TGTGCCAGCAGCTCTCCCGAAAAGGGGCACACTGAAGCTTTCTTT
few	TRBV9	TRBJ1-1	NA	16	CASSAQSALTGAEAFF	TGTGCCAGCAGCGCTCAATCCGCCCTGACCGGGGCTGAAGCTTTCTTT
NA	TRBV5-1	TRBJ2-2	TRBD2	15	CASSFTSGNTGELFF	TGCGCCAGCAGCTTTACTAGCGGGAACACCGGGGAGCTGTTTTTT
few	TRBV18	TRBJ2-1	NA	13	CASSLDYYNEQFF	TGTGCCAGCTCACTTGACTATTACAATGAGCAGTTCTTC
NA	TRBV28	TRBJ2-1	NA	13	CASTVPTYNEQFF	TGTGCCAGCACCGTTCCCACTTACAATGAGCAGTTCTTC
few	TRBV7-2	TRBJ2-1	NA	13	CASSFTSYNEQFF	TGTGCCAGCAGCTTCACTAGCTACAATGAGCAGTTCTTC
NA	TRBV29-1	TRBJ2-5	NA	13	CSAQSAGRKTQYF	TGCAGCGCCCAATCGGCAGGGCGAAAGACCCAGTACTTC
NA	TRBV15	TRBJ2-5	TRBD1	16	CATSRVTGVFIPAQYF	TGTGCCACCAGCAGGGTGACAGGGGTTTTCATTCCGGCCCAGTACTTC
NA	TRBV4-3	TRBJ2-4	NA	17	CASSQDPPPRFQNIQYF	TGCGCCAGCAGCCAAGATCCCCCTCCCCGATTCCAAAACATTCAGTACTTC
few	TRBV18	TRBJ2-5	NA	12	CASSKDQETQYF	TGTGCCAGCTCAAAAGATCAAGAGACCCAGTACTTC
NA	TRBV5-1	TRBJ2-3	NA	15	CASSLERTRQDTQYF	TGCGCCAGCAGCTTGGAGCGAACCAGACAGGATACGCAGTATTTT
NA	TRBV30	TRBJ2-2	TRBD1	19	CAWSVPQPGQSFGTGELFF	TGTGCCTGGAGTGTACCGCAACCGGGACAGAGTTTCGGCACCGGGGAGCTGTTTTTT
few	TRBV9	TRBJ2-1	TRBD2	16	CASSVGLARRYNEQFF	TGTGCCAGCAGCGTTGGACTAGCGAGACGTTACAATGAGCAGTTCTTC
few	TRBV27	TRBJ2-3	NA	15	CASSLEGRRLDTQYF	TGTGCCAGCAGTTTAGAGGGGAGGCGCCTAGATACGCAGTATTTT
few	TRBV7-9	TRBJ2-1	NA	15	CATGEGASSYNEQFF	TGTGCCACCGGGGAGGGGGCGAGCTCCTACAATGAGCAGTTCTTC
few	TRBV9	TRBJ1-1	NA	17	CASSVGGPAVGRAEAFF	TGTGCCAGCAGCGTAGGGGGACCGGCAGTTGGGAGGGCTGAAGCTTTCTTT
few	TRBV5-1	TRBJ2-1	NA	15	CASSGGQGSYNEQFF	TGCGCCAGCAGCGGAGGGCAGGGTTCCTACAATGAGCAGTTCTTC
few	TRBV29-1	TRBJ1-2	NA	13	CSGSDGLNYGYTF	TGCAGCGGTTCGGACGGGCTTAACTATGGCTACACCTTC
NA	TRBV5-1	TRBJ2-7	TRBD2	16	CASSLERGNGPYEQYF	TGCGCCAGCAGCTTGGAGCGGGGTAACGGGCCCTACGAGCAGTACTTC
many	TRBV30	TRBJ2-5	NA	14	CAWSAWRWGETQYF	TGTGCCTGGAGTGCCTGGAGGTGGGGAGAGACCCAGTACTTC
few	TRBV30	TRBJ2-3	TRBD2	15	CAWSPSGVSTDTQYF	TGTGCCTGGAGTCCTAGCGGGGTTAGCACAGATACGCAGTATTTT
NA	TRBV4-1	TRBJ2-3	NA	16	CASSQGGTHRTDTQYF	TGCGCCAGCAGCCAAGGCGGGACACACCGCACAGATACGCAGTATTTT
NA	TRBV29-1	TRBJ2-6	NA	14	CSVTRGSGANVLTF	TGCAGCGTTACCAGGGGTTCGGGGGCCAACGTCCTGACTTTC
NA	TRBV12-5	TRBJ1-5	TRBD1	15	CASGSWTGVNQPQHF	TGTGCTAGTGGTTCGTGGACAGGGGTCAATCAGCCCCAGCATTTT
many	TRBV29-1	TRBJ2-2	TRBD1	14	CSVRTGQGNGELFF	TGCAGCGTCCGTACGGGACAGGGTAACGGGGAGCTGTTTTTT
NA	TRBV28	TRBJ2-2	NA	11	CASSFTGELFF	TGTGCCAGCAGTTTTACTGGGGAGCTGTTTTTT
NA	TRBV28	TRBJ1-4	NA	14	CASSFLGGYEKLFF	TGTGCCAGCAGTTTCTTGGGTGGTTACGAAAAACTGTTTTTT
few	TRBV2	TRBJ2-1	NA	12	CASRLHSNEQFF	TGTGCCAGCAGGTTGCATAGCAATGAGCAGTTCTTC